The source of this T cell receptor beta chain is a study of T cells in Graves' hyperthyroidism and ophthalmopathy (dated by TCRdb to about 2019). Regarding the research as a whole: To identify TCR V-J signatures that set the groups apart, the researchers used a discovery cohort of 90 to 100 patients, made up of fewer than 50 with Graves' ophthalmopathy and some 58 with stable Graves' hyperthyroidism. After sampling, hyperthyroidism patients received methimazole starting at 30 mg daily, and ophthalmopathy patients received high-dose intravenous methylprednisolone. TCR Vbeta CDR3 sequencing of 130 to 150 peripheral blood samples (43 ophthalmopathy, approximately 80 hyperthyroidism and around 17 progressor patients) is reported in the paper. Prospective prediction of ophthalmopathy was tested in an independent validation cohort consisting of 18 hyperthyroidism patients and some 17 patients who later progressed to ophthalmopathy. The approximately 98 discovery patients were randomly divided into training and test sets at a 7:3 ratio. The study also compared thyroid tissue and blood T-cell repertoires from five or six Graves' hyperthyroidism patients. What the work shows at the level of the full study, not this receptor alone: In validation, progression to ophthalmopathy was predicted by the model with 70% to 71% sensitivity and approximately 78% specificity, a median of 6.5 months before onset. Most expanded thyroid clonotypes (frequency above 0.001) were also found in blood, which suggests that blood repertoires may mirror thyroid immune responses. Sample size was not statistically predetermined, and investigators were not blinded to group allocation. A model built on a 13 V-J signature distinguished ophthalmopathy from stable hyperthyroidism, reaching about 88% sensitivity and under 84% specificity in cross-validation and 80%/75% in testing.

Patients with uncontrolled infections, other autoimmune diseases, pregnancy or lactation were excluded. Diagnoses were based on clinical symptoms, serum thyroxine and TRAb, thyroid ultrasound and orbital computed tomography. Total RNA was extracted with Trizol reagent, and quality was checked on an Agilent 2100 Bioanalyzer. This clonotype appeared a few times. Its recognized antigen is unknown. No clone much larger than this one lies a single base away; base qualities are absent. Amplification of TCR beta CDR3 regions was carried out from RNA transcripts. The TCR CDR3 was subjected to a first round of RT-PCR using the HTBI primer set and the Qiagen OneStep RT-PCR kit. Libraries were constructed in a second round of multiplex PCR, after which size selection and purification were carried out. The libraries were sequenced on an Illumina HiSeq2000 using paired-end 100 bp reads. In the paper's pipeline: SOAPnuke was used to process the raw data, with reads discarded if the reads contained adapters or uncalled bases, had a mean Phred below 15, or lacked an exact constant-primer or identifier match. High-quality paired reads were merged using COPE v1.2.5, and each unique nucleotide sequence was defined as a clonotype. MiTCR v1.1 was used to align clonotypes to the IMGT TRBV, TRBD and TRBJ reference segments. Only V-J combinations with frequency above 0.0001, covering 99% to 99.2% of repertoires, were analysed. The TCS score was defined as F50 (clonal expansion) divided by E x V (chaos), with BLOSUM62-based TCRdist calculated between CDR3 peptides within each V-J. Welch's t-statistics and random forest reduced approximately 520 V-J features to 10 to 15, which were used in a naive Bayes classifier (R e1071). The Morisita-Horn index was used to measure how similar the thyroid and blood repertoires were. The public sequencing data were trimmed at Q25 with fastp and processed into clonotypes with MiXCR by TCRdb, which kept only in-frame beta chains. Identical CDR3 proteins give one entry, which carries the most common genes and DNA. The V and J calls and clone size are TCRdb's, not the authors'. Counted in this sample were about 700,000 distinct CDR3 sequences; 45% of them appeared once. The biggest ten clones account for 6.5% to 9% of the sample.

The junction shows trimming of 4 bases on V and 0 bases on J, and the gene matches do not reach 9 bases of it. CDR1 and CDR2 are read off the germline V gene as SGHRS and YFSETQ. The CDR3 starts with the cysteine, ends with the phenylalanine, and has 16 residues. Only the CDR3 region is kept as DNA, spanning 48 bases read in frame from base 1. The chain was built from TRBV5-1 and TRBJ1-1, and 7 junctional nucleotides match TRBD1. This clonotype was sampled from an adult man with Graves' disease, either hyperthyroidism or ophthalmopathy (not recorded which). Source material: peripheral blood or thyroid tissue (not recorded which). The CDR3 in this case is CASSLGSTGMNTEAFF. The base sequence is TGCGCCAGCAGCCTAGGCTCGACAGGGATGAACACTGAAGCTTTCTTT.